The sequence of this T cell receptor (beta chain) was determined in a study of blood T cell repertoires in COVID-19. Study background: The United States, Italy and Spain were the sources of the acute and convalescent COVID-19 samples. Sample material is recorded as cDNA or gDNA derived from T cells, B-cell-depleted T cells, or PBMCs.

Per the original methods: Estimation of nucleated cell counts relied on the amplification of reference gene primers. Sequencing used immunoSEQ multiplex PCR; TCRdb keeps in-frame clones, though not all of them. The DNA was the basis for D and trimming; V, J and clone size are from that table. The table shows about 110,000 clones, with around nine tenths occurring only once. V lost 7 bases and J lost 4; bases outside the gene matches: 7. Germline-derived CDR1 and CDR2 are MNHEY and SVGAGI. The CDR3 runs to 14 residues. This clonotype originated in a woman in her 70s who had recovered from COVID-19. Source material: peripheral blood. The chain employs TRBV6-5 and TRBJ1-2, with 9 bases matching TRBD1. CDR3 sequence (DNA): TGTGCCAGCACCGAGGACAGGGGCCTCTATGGCTACACCTTC. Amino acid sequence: CASTEDRGLYGYTF.